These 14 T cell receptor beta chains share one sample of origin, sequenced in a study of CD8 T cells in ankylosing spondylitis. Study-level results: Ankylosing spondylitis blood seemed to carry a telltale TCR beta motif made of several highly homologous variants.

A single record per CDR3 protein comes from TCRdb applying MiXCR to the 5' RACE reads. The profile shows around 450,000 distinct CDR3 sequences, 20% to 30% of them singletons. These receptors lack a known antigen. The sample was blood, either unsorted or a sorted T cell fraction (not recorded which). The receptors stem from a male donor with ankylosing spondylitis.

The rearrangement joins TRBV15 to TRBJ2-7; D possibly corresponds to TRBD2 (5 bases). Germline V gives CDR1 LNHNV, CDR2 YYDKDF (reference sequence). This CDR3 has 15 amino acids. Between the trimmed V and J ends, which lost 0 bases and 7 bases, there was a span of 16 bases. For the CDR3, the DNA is TGTGCCACCAGCAGAGATCGGTCGGACTGGGAAGAGCAGTACTTC. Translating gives CATSRDRSDWEEQYF.

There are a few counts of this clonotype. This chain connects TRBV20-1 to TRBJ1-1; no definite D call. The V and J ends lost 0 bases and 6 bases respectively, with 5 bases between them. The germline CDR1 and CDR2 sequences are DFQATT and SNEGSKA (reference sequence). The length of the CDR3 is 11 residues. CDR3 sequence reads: CSARDHPEAFF. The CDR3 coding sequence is TGCAGTGCTAGAGATCACCCTGAAGCTTTCTTT.

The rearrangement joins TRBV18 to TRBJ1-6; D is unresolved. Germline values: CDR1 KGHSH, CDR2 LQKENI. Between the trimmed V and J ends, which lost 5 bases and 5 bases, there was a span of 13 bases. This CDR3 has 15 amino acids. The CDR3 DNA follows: TGTGCCAGCTCAAGGACGGCCACGAATAATTCACCCCTCCACTTT. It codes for CASSRTATNNSPLHF.

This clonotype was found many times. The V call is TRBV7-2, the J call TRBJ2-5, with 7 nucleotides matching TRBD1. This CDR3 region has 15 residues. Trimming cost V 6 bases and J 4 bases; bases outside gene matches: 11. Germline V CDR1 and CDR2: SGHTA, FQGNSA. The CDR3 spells CASRSAGSGGETQYF. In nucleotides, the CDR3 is TGTGCCAGCAGAAGCGCAGGGTCAGGGGGAGAGACCCAGTACTTC.

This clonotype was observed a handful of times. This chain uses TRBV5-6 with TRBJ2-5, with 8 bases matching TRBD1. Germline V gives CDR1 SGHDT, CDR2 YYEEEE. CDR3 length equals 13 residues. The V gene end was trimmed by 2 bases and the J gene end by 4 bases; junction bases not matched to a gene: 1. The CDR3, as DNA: TGTGCCAGCAGCTTAGACAGGGGAGAGACCCAGTACTTC. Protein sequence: CASSLDRGETQYF. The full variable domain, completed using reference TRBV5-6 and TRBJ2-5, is DAGVTQSPTHLIKTRGQQVTLRCSPKSGHDTVSWYQQALGQGPQFIFQYYEEEERQRGNFPDRFSGHQFPNYSSELNVNALLLGDSALYLCASSLDRGETQYFGPGTRLLVL.

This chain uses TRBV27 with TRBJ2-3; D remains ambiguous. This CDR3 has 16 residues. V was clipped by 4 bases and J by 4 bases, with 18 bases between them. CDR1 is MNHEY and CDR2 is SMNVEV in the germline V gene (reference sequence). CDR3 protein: CASSSLGSWSADTQYF. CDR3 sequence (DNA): TGTGCCAGCAGTTCCCTGGGTAGCTGGAGCGCAGATACGCAGTATTTT.

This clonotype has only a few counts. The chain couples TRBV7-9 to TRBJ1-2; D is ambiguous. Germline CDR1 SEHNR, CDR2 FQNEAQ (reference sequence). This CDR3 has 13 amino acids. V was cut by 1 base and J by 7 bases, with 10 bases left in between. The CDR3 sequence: CASSLGLGGGYTF. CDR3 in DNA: TGTGCCAGCAGCTTAGGGTTGGGTGGTGGCTACACCTTC.

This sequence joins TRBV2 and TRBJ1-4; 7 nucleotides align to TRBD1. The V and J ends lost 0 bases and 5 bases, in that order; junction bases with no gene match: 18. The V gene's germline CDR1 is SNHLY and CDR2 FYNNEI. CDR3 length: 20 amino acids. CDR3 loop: CASSEATGRDSGLTNEKLFF. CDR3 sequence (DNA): TGTGCCAGCAGTGAAGCCACCGGGCGGGACAGTGGGCTGACGAATGAAAAACTGTTTTTT.

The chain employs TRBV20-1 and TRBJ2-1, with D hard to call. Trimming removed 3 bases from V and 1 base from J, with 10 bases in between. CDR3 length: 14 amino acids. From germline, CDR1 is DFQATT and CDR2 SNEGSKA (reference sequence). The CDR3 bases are TGCAGTGCTAGTAACGCGGTTTCCTACAATGAGCAGTTCTTC. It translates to CSASNAVSYNEQFF.

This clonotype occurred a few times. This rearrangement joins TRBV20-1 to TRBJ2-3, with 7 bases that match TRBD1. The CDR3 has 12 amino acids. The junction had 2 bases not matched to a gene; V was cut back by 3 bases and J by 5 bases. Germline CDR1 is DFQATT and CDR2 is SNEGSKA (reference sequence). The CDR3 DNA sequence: TGCAGTGCTAGTCACAGGGGAGATACGCAGTATTTT. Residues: CSASHRGDTQYF.

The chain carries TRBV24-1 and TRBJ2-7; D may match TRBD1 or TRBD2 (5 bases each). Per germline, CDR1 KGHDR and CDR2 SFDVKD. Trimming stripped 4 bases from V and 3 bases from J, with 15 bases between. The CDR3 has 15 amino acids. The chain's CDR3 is CATSEGPSGGYEQYF. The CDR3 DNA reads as TGTGCCACCAGTGAGGGGCCAAGCGGTGGCTACGAGCAGTACTTC.

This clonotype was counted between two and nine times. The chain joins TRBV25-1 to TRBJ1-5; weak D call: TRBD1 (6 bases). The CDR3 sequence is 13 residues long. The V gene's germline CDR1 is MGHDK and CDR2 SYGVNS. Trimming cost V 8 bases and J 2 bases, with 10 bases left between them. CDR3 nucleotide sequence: TGTGCCAGCGCCCCAGGGGGCAATCAGCCCCAGCATTTT. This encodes CASAPGGNQPQHF.

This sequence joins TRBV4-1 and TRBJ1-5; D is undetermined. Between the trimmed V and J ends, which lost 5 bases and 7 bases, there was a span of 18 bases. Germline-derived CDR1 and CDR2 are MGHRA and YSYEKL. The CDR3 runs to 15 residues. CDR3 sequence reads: CASSGYGPVEQPQHF. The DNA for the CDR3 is TGCGCCAGCAGCGGATACGGGCCAGTTGAGCAGCCCCAGCATTTT.

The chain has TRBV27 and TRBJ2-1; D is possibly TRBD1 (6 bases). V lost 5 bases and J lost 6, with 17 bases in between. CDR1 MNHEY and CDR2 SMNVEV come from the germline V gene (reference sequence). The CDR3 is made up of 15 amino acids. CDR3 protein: CASSTLGRGFNEQFF. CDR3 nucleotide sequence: TGTGCCAGCAGTACCCTGGGCAGGGGTTTCAATGAGCAGTTCTTC.